The clone carrying this T cell receptor beta chain was detected a few times. These data belong to a study of blood T cell repertoires in COVID-19. Study at large: Sources were T cells, B-cell-depleted T cells, or PBMCs; the material itself was cDNA or gDNA.

Germline V gene lookup returns CDR1 SGHNT and CDR2 YYREEE (reference sequence). Trimming at V came to 3 bases and at J to 6 bases, leaving 4 bases not matched to a gene. The CDR3 has 16 amino acids. The data were produced by immunoSEQ multiplex PCR, yet TCRdb's version contains in-frame clones alone and is incomplete. The sample carries 8,000 to 9,500 clones, about 88% recorded once. Material for sequencing was peripheral blood. The chain employs TRBV5-4 and TRBJ2-2; 14 bases map to TRBD2. The clonotype comes from a human donor with active COVID-19. The donor label of this sample is uncertain. CDR3 sequence reads: CASSSGLAGGSGELFF. The DNA for the CDR3 is TGTGCCAGCAGCTCAGGACTAGCGGGAGGATCCGGGGAGCTGTTTTTT. Variable domain in full (rest from reference TRBV5-4 and TRBJ2-2): ETGVTQSPTHLIKTRGQQVTLRCSSQSGHNTVSWYQQALGQGPQFIFQYYREEENGRGNFPPRFSGLQFPNYSSELNVNALELDDSALYLCASSSGLAGGSGELFFGEGSRLTVL.